These 2 T cell receptor beta chains share one sample of origin, sequenced in a study of HIV-infected patients and healthy controls. The repertoire came from unfractionated whole blood and reflected all unsorted peripheral T cells. Alpha and beta constant-region primers primed reverse transcription of about 470 ng RNA. Each of the alpha and beta chains got its own library through chain-specific third strand synthesis with indices. A single record per CDR3 protein comes from TCRdb applying MiXCR to the 5' RACE reads. This sample has 15,000 to 20,000 distinct CDR3 sequences; over 9.5% occur once, and the top ten carry around 3.3%. Sequenced input: blood. Source of these receptors: an adult in good health.

This clonotype is medium-sized. This chain joins TRBV3-1 and TRBJ2-5, with 10 bases lining up with TRBD2. Germline CDR1 is LGHDT and CDR2 is YNNKEL (reference sequence). The CDR3 contains 14 residues. With V trimmed by 4 bases and J by 5 bases, 4 bases remained unmatched. CDR3: CASSPSSGSETQYF. The CDR3 nucleotides are TGTGCCAGCAGCCCATCTAGCGGGAGTGAGACCCAGTACTTC.

Turning to this clonotype: A much larger clone sits a single nucleotide away, making a read error possible. The chain couples TRBV19 to TRBJ2-5; possible D gene TRBD2, 6 bases. Per germline, CDR1 LNHDA and CDR2 SQIVND (reference sequence). The CDR3 runs to 13 residues. V was pared by 9 bases and J by 5 bases, with 16 bases between. The CDR3 DNA is TGTGCCAGAAGCTTTCGGGAGAAGGAGACCCAGTACTTC. Amino acids: CARSFREKETQYF. Filled out from reference TRBV19 and TRBJ2-5, the complete variable domain reads DGGITQSPKYLFRKEGQNVTLSCEQNLNHDAMYWYRQDPGQGLRLIYYSQIVNDFQKGDIAEGYSVSREKKESFPLTVTSAQKNPTAFYLCARSFREKETQYFGPGTRLLVL.